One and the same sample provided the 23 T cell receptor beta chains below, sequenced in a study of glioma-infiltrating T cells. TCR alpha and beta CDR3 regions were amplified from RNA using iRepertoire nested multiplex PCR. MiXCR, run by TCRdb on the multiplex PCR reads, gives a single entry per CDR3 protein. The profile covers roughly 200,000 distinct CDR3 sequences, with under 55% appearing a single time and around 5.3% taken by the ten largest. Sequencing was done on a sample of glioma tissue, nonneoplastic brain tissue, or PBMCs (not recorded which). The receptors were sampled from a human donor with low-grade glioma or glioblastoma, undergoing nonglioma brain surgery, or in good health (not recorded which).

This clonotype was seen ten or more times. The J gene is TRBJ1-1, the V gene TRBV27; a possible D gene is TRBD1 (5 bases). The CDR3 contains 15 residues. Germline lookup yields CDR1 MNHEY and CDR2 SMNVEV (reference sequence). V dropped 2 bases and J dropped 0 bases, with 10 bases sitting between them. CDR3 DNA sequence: TGTGCCAGCAGTTTAATTGGGGGATTGAACACTGAAGCTTTCTTT. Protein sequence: CASSLIGGLNTEAFF.

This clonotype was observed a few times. CDR3 sequence reads: CASSQESRVGEETQYF. The CDR3 region has the DNA TGCGCCAGCAGCCAAGAAAGTAGGGTCGGAGAAGAGACCCAGTACTTC. J is TRBJ2-5 and V is TRBV4-1; D unresolved. This CDR3 comprises 16 residues. Trimming took 0 bases from V and 3 from J, leaving 14 bases between them. CDR1 and CDR2 from the germline V gene are MGHRA and YSYEKL.

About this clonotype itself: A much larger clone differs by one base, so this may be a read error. DNA for the CDR3: TGTGCCAGCAGAGAACAGGGAAGTGAAAAACTGTTTTTT. This codes for CASREQGSEKLFF. The chain has TRBV28 and TRBJ1-4; TRBD1 might be the D (6 bases). Germline CDR1 reads MDHEN; CDR2 reads SYDVKM. Between the trimmed V and J ends, which lost 6 bases and 7 bases, there was a span of 12 bases. The CDR3 has 13 amino acids. The whole variable domain, filled in from reference TRBV28 and TRBJ1-4, reads DVKVTQSSRYLVKRTGEKVFLECVQDMDHENMFWYRQDPGLGLRLIYFSYDVKMKEKGDIPEGYSVSREKKERFSLILESASTNQTSMYLCASREQGSEKLFFGSGTQLSVL.

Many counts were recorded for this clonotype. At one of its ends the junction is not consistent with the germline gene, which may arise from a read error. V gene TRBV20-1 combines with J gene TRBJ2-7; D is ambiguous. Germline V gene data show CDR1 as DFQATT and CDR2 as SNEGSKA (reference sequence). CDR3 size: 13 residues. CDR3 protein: CSVRTLGPNEQYF. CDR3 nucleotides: TGCAGTGTTAGAACTTTAGGCCCCAACGAGCAGTACTTC.

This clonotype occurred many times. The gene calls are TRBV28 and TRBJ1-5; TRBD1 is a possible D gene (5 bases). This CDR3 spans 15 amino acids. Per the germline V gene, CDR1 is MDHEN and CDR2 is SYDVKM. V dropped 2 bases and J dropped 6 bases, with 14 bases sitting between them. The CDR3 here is CASSLGAGVSQPQHF. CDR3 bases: TGTGCCAGCAGTTTAGGGGCGGGCGTTAGTCAGCCCCAGCATTTT.

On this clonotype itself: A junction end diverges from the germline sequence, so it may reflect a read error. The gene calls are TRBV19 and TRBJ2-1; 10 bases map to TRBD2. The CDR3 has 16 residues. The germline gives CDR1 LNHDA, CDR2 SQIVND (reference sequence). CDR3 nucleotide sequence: TGTGCCTGTAGTATAGGAGGTAGCGGGAGGACCAATGAGCAGTTCTTC. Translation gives CACSIGGSGRTNEQFF.

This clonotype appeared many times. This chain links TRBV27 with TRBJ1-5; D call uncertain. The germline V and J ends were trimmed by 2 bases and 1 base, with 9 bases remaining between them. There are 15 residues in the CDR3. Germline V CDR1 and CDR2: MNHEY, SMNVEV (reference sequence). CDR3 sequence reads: CASSLGSLSNQPQHF. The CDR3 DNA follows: TGTGCCAGCAGTTTAGGGTCCTTGAGCAATCAGCCCCAGCATTTT.

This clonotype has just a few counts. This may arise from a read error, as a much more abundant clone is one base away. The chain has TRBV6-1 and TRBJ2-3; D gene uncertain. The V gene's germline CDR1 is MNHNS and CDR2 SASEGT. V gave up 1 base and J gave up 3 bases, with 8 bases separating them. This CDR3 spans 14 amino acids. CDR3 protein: CASSEVPRTDTQYF. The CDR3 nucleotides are TGTGCCAGCAGTGAAGTCCCCAGAACAGATACGCAGTATTTT.

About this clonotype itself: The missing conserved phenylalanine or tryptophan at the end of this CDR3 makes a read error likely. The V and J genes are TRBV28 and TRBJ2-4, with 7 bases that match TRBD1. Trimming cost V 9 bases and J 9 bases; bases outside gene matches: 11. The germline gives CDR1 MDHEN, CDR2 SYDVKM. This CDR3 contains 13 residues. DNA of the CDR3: TGTGCCAGGAAAGAGGGGGCGAGGAGCATTCAGTACTAC. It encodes CARKEGARSIQYY.

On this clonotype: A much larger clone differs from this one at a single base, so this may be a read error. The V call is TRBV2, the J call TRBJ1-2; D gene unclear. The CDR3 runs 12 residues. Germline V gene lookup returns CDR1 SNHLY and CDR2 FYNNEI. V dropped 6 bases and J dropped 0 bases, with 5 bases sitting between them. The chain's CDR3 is CASRSPNYGYTF. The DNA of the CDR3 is TGTGCCAGCAGGAGTCCTAACTATGGCTACACCTTC.

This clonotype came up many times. CDR3 amino acids: CASSESVNNEQFF. CDR3 in DNA: TGTGCCAGCAGTGAATCGGTTAACAATGAGCAGTTCTTC. The chain uses TRBV6-1 and TRBJ2-1; the D is unclear. The CDR3 is 13 residues long. V lost 2 bases and J lost 5, with 7 bases in between. Germline-derived CDR1 and CDR2 are MNHNS and SASEGT.

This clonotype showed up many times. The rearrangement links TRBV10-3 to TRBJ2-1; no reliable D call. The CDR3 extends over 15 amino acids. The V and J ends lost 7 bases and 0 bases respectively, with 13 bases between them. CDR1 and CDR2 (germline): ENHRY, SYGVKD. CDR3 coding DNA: TGTGCCATCAAGATGGATTACCTCTCCTACAATGAGCAGTTCTTC. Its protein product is CAIKMDYLSYNEQFF.

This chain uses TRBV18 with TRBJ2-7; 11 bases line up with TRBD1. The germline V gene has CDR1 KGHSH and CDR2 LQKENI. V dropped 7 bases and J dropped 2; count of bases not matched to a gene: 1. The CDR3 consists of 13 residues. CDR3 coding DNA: TGTGCCAGCTGGGGACAGGGGGCCTACGAGCAGTACTTC. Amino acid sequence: CASWGQGAYEQYF.

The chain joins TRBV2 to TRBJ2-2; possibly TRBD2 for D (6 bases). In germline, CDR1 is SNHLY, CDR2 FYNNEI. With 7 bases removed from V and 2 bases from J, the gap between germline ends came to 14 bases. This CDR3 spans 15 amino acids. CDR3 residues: CASTMGLINTGELFF. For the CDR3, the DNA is TGTGCCAGCACCATGGGACTGATAAACACCGGGGAGCTGTTTTTT.

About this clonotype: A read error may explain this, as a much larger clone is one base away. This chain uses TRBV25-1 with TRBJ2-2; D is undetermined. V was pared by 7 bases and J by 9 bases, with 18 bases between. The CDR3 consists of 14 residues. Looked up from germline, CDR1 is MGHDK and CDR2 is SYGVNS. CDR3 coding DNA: TGTGCCAGCAAGTCAGGTCAATGGACCTGGGAGCTGTTTTTT. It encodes CASKSGQWTWELFF. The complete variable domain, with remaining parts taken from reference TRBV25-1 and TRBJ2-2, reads EADIYQTPRYLVIGTGKKITLECSQTMGHDKMYWYQQDPGMELHLIHYSYGVNSTEKGDLSSESTVSRIRTEHFPLTLESARPSHTSQYLCASKSGQWTWELFFGEGSRLTVL.

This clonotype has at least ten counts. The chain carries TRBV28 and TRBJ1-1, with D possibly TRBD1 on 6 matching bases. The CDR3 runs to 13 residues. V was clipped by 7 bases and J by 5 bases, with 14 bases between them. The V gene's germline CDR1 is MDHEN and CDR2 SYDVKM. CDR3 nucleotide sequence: TGTGCCAGCATAGGGGGGGTCGTTACTGAAGCTTTCTTT. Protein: CASIGGVVTEAFF.

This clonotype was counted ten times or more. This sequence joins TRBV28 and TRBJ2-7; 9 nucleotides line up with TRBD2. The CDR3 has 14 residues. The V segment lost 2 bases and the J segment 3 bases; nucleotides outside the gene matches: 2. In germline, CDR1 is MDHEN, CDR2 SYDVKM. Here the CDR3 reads CASSLAGGDYEQYF. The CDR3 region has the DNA TGTGCCAGCAGTTTAGCGGGAGGGGACTACGAGCAGTACTTC.

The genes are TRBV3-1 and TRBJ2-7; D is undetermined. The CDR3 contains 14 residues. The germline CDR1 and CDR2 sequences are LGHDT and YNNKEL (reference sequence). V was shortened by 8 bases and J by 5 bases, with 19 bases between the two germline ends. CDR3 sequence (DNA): TGTGCCAGCGGAGACTCCGCCCAATCCCACGAGCAGTACTTC. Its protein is CASGDSAQSHEQYF.

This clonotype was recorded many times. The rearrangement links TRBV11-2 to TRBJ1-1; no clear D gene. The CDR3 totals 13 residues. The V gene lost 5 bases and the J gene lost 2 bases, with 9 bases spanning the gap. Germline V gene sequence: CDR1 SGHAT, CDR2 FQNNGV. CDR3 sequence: CASSPTDNTEAFF. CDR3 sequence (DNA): TGTGCCAGCAGCCCGACGGACAACACTGAAGCTTTCTTT.

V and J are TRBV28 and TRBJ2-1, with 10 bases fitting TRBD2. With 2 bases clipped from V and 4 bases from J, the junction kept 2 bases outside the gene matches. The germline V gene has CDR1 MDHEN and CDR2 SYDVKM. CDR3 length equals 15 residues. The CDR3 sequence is CASSLPAGGYNEQFF. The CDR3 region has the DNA TGTGCCAGCAGTTTACCAGCGGGAGGGTACAATGAGCAGTTCTTC.

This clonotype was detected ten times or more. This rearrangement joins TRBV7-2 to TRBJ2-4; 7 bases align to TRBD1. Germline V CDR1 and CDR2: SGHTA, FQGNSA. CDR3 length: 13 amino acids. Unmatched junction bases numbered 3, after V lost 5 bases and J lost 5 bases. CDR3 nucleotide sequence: TGTGCCAGCAGCAGGCAGGGGGAAAACATTCAGTACTTC. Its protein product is CASSRQGENIQYF.

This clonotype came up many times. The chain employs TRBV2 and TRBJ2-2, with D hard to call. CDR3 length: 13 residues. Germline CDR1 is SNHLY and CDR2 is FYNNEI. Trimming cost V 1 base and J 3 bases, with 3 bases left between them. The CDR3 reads CASSEVYTGELFF. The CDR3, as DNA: TGTGCCAGCAGTGAAGTGTACACCGGGGAGCTGTTTTTT. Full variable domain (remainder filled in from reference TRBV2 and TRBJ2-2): EPEVTQTPSHQVTQMGQEVILRCVPISNHLYFYWYRQILGQKVEFLVSFYNNEISEKSEIFDDQFSVERPDGSNFTLKIRSTKLEDSAMYFCASSEVYTGELFFGEGSRLTVL.

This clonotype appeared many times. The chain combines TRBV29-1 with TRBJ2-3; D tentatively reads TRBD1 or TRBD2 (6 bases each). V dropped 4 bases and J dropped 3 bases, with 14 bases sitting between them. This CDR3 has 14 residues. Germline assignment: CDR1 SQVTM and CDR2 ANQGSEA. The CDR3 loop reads CSVVNRGPTDTQYF. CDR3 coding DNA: TGCAGCGTTGTTAACCGGGGGCCAACAGATACGCAGTATTTT.